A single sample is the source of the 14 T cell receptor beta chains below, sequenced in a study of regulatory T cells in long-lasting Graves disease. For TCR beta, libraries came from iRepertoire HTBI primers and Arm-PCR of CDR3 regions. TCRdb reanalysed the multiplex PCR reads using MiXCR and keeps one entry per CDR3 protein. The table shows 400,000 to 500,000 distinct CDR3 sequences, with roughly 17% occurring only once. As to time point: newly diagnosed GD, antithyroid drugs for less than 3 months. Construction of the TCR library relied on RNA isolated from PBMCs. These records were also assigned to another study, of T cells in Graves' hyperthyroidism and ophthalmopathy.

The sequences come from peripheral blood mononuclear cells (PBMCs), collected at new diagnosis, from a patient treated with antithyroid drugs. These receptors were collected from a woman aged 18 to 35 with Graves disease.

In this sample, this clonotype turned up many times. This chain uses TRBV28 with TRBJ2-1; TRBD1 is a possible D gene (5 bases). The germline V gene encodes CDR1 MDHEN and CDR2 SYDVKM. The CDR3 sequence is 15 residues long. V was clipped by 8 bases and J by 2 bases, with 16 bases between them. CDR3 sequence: CASYPLQGTYNEQFF. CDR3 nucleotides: TGTGCCAGCTACCCCCTGCAGGGCACCTACAATGAGCAGTTCTTC.

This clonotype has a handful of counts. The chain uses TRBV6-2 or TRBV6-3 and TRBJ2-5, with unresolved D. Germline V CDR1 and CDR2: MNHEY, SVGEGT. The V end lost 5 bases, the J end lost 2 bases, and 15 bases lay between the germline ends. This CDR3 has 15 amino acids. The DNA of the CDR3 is TGTGCCAGCAGTCCCCCAAAACCCGCTCAAGAGACCCAGTACTTC. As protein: CASSPPKPAQETQYF.

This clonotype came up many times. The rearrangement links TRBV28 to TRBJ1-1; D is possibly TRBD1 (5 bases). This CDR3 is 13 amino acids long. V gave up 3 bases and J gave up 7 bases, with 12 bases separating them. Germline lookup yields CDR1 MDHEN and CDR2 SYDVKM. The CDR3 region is CASSFPGRSEAFF. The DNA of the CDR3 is TGTGCCAGCAGTTTTCCGGGGCGCAGTGAAGCTTTCTTT.

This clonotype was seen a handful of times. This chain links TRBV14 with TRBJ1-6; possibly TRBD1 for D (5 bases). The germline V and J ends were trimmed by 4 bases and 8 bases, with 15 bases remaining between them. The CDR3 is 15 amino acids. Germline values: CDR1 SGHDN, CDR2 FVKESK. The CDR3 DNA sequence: TGTGCCAGCAGCCTGATAACAGGTCGAGATTCACCCCTCCACTTT. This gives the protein CASSLITGRDSPLHF.

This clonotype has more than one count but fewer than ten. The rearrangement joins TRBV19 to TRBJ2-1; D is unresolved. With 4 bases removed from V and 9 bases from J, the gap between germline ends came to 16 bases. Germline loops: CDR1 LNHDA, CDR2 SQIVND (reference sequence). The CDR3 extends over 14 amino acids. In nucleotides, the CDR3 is TGTGCCAGTAGTAAAACCCGACGTGAGAGTGAGCAGTTCTTC. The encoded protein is CASSKTRRESEQFF.

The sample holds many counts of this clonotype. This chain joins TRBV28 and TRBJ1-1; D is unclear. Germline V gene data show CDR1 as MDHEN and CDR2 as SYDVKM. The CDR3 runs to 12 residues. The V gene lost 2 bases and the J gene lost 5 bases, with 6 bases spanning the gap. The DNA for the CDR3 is TGTGCCAGCAGTTTAACGGCTACTGAAGCTTTCTTT. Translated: CASSLTATEAFF.

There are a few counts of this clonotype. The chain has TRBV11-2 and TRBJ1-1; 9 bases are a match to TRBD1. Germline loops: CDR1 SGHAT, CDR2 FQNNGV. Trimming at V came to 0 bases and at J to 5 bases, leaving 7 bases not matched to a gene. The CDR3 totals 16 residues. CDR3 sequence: CASSLDPGQGNTEAFF. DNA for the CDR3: TGTGCCAGCAGCTTAGATCCGGGACAGGGAAATACTGAAGCTTTCTTT.

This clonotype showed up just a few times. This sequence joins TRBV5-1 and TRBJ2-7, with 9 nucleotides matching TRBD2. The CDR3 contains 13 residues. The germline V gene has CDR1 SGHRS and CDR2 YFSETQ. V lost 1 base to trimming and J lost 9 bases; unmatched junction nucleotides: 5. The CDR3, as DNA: TGCGCCAGCAGCTTGCAGCGGGAGGATGCGCAGTACTTC. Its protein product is CASSLQREDAQYF. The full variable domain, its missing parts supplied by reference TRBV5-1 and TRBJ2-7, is KAGVTQTPRYLIKTRGQQVTLSCSPISGHRSVSWYQQTPGQGLQFLFEYFSETQRNKGNFPGRFSGRQFSNSRSEMNVSTLELGDSALYLCASSLQREDAQYFGPGTRLTVT.

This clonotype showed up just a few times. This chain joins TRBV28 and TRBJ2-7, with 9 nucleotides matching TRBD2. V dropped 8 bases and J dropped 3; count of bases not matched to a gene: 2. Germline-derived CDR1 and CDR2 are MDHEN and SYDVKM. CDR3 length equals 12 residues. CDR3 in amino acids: CASQREVYEQYF. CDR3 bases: TGTGCCAGCCAGCGGGAGGTCTACGAGCAGTACTTC.

CDR3 bases: TGTGCCAGCAGTGTCTTCGGCTACGAGCAGTACTTC. Its translation is CASSVFGYEQYF. The chain employs TRBV25-1 and TRBJ2-7; D unclear. The germline V gene has CDR1 MGHDK and CDR2 SYGVNS. There are 12 residues in the CDR3. V was pared by 4 bases and J by 3 bases, with 7 bases between.

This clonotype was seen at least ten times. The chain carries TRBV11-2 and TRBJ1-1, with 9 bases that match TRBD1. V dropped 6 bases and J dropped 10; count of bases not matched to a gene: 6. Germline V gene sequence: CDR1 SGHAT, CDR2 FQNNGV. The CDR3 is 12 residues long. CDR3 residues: CASSSVQGAAFF. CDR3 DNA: TGTGCCAGCAGTTCCGTACAGGGGGCAGCTTTCTTT.

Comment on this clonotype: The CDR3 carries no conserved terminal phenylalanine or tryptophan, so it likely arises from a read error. The CDR3 DNA reads as TGTGCCAGCAGCCCATCGGAAATGAGTTCCGGCGAGCAGTACCTC. Its protein is CASSPSEMSSGEQYL. J is TRBJ2-7 and V is TRBV9; the D is unclear. The V end lost 4 bases, the J end lost 6 bases, and 20 bases lay between the germline ends. The length of the CDR3 is 15 residues. The germline V gene has CDR1 SGDLS and CDR2 YYNGEE.

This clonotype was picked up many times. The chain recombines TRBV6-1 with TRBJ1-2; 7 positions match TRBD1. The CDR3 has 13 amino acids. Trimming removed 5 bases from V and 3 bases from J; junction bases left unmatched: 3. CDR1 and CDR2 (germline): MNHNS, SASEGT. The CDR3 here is CASSPDRDYGYTF. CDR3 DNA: TGTGCCAGCAGTCCCGACAGGGACTATGGCTACACCTTC.

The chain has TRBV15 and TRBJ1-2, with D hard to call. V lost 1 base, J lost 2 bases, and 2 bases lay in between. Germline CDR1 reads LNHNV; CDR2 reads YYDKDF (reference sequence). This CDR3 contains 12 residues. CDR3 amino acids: CATSRANYGYTF. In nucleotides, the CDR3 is TGTGCCACCAGCAGAGCAAACTATGGCTACACCTTC.